The entry below gives a single T cell receptor beta chain sequence along with its context. In the same sample, other DNA sequences code for this CDR3. V lost 4 bases and J lost 5; bases outside the gene matches: 3. The CDR3 extends over 13 amino acids. CDR1 is MNHEY, CDR2 SVGAGI, per germline. This sample stems from a study of cytomegalovirus exposure and HLA in healthy donors. Libraries were prepared by immunoSEQ multiplex PCR; TCRdb keeps only in-frame clonotypes and omits some of them. The data contain approximately 150,000 clones, roughly 86% of them seen just once; the ten biggest clones take up 4.5%.

The sequencing sample was made of PBMCs. This receptor was obtained from a man younger than 35 in good health and CMV-seropositive. The chain joins TRBV6-5 to TRBJ1-1; 8 bases match TRBD1. In DNA form, the CDR3 reads TGTGCCAGCAGTTCCAGGGGGCGGACTGAAGCTTTCTTT. Protein: CASSSRGRTEAFF.